Listed below are T cell receptor beta chains from one sample, sequenced in a study of blood T cells in healthy people across ages. TCRdb reprocessed the 5' RACE reads via MiXCR and lists one record per CDR3 protein. The sample records 550,000 to 700,000 distinct CDR3 sequences, about 25% being singletons. The sequenced sample consisted of blood. The receptors shown here come from a woman in her 70s in good health. CDR3s include the opening cysteine and the closing phenylalanine or tryptophan. The D gene is left open where the match is weak. Some rows mark clone size as missing; the rest say once, few, many or name a class of expanded clone.

clone_size j_call v_call d_call cdr3_aa cdr3_nt
few TRBJ2-3 TRBV7-2 . CASSLASSSPDTQYF TGTGCCAGCAGCTTAGCTAGTTCCAGCCCAGATACGCAGTATTTT
. TRBJ2-7 TRBV28 . CASNKEGAIEQYF TGTGCCAGCAATAAAGAGGGCGCCATCGAGCAGTACTTC
. TRBJ1-2 TRBV6-2/TRBV6-3 TRBD1 CASCDRVVAYTF TGTGCCAGCTGCGACAGGGTTGTGGCCTACACCTTC
. TRBJ1-5 TRBV6-2/TRBV6-3 . CASSQNKDQPQHF TGTGCCAGCAGTCAGAACAAAGATCAGCCCCAGCATTTT
few TRBJ1-5 TRBV9 . CASSASGTNNQPQHF TGTGCCAGCAGCGCATCCGGGACAAACAATCAGCCCCAGCATTTT
. TRBJ1-5 TRBV18 TRBD1 CASSQKQTGFSQPQHF TGTGCCAGCTCACAGAAACAGACAGGGTTCAGTCAGCCCCAGCATTTT
few TRBJ1-4 TRBV6-1 . CASSIRSTGRNEKPFF TGTGCCAGCAGTATTCGGTCGACAGGAAGGAATGAAAAACCGTTTTTT
. TRBJ1-2 TRBV29-1 . CSVGQEPGGYTF TGCAGCGTTGGGCAGGAGCCTGGGGGCTACACCTTC
. TRBJ2-5 TRBV7-8 . CASSSQGGGRETQYF TGTGCCAGCAGCTCCCAGGGGGGCGGAAGGGAGACCCAGTACTTC
few TRBJ2-5 TRBV5-1 . CASSPRRAADEETQYF TGCGCCAGCAGCCCCAGGAGGGCGGCTGATGAAGAGACCCAGTACTTC
. TRBJ1-1 TRBV4-3 TRBD1 CASSQEQGRVEAFF TGCGCCAGCAGCCAAGAACAGGGGAGGGTGGAAGCTTTCTTT
. TRBJ2-1 TRBV7-9 . CASSFLTNSYNEQFF TGTGCCAGCAGCTTTCTGACTAACTCCTACAATGAGCAGTTCTTC
few TRBJ2-5 TRBV5-1 TRBD2 CASSLDQSGGDRETQYF TGCGCCAGCAGCTTGGATCAGTCCGGGGGGGATAGAGAGACCCAGTACTTC
. TRBJ1-3 TRBV4-1 TRBD1 CASSQTQGVSGNTIYF TGCGCCAGCAGCCAGACACAGGGGGTCTCTGGAAACACCATATATTTT
few TRBJ1-2 TRBV14 . CASSQGRELPGYGYTF TGTGCCAGCAGCCAAGGTCGGGAGTTGCCGGGCTATGGCTACACCTTC
. TRBJ2-5 TRBV5-1 . CASSSLTGGEETQYF TGCGCCAGCAGTTCACTCACGGGGGGCGAAGAGACCCAGTACTTC
. TRBJ2-1 TRBV6-5 . CASSYEGNSYNEQFF TGTGCCAGCAGTTACGAGGGGAACTCCTACAATGAGCAGTTCTTC
few TRBJ2-2 TRBV11-2 . CASSSPTNTGELFF TGTGCCAGCAGCTCCCCCACGAACACCGGGGAGCTGTTTTTT
. TRBJ2-7 TRBV4-3 . CASSQDTQKHEQYF TGCGCCAGCAGCCAAGATACCCAGAAACACGAGCAGTACTTC
few TRBJ1-1 TRBV5-8 TRBD1 CASSAYRGRVNTEAFF TGTGCCAGCAGCGCTTACAGGGGGCGGGTGAACACTGAAGCTTTCTTT
. TRBJ2-5 TRBV21-1 . CASSKSTGTSGGADETQYF TGTGCCAGCAGCAAAAGCACCGGGACTAGCGGGGGGGCCGATGAGACCCAGTACTTC
. TRBJ2-1 TRBV7-3 TRBD2 CASSLWTSGGYNEQFF TGTGCCAGCAGCTTATGGACTAGCGGGGGTTACAATGAGCAGTTCTTC
. TRBJ2-7 TRBV5-1 . CASSLFSYEQYF TGCGCCAGCAGCTTGTTTTCCTACGAGCAGTACTTC
many TRBJ1-1 TRBV29-1 . CSVYRDGTEAFF TGCAGCGTTTACAGGGATGGGACTGAAGCTTTCTTT
. TRBJ2-1 TRBV9 TRBD1 CASSAPSSTGSRFF TGTGCCAGCAGCGCCCCTTCCTCGACAGGGTCGCGGTTCTTC
. TRBJ2-4 TRBV2 . CASSEALQGPSYLPKGNIQYF TGTGCCAGCAGTGAAGCGCTTCAAGGCCCTAGCTATTTACCAAAAGGAAACATTCAGTACTTC
. TRBJ1-1 TRBV7-9 . CASSLSQLTEAFF TGTGCCAGCAGCTTATCCCAGCTCACTGAAGCTTTCTTT
few TRBJ2-6 TRBV20-1 . CSAGHSSGANVLTF TGCAGTGCTGGACACAGTTCTGGGGCCAACGTCCTGACTTTC
few TRBJ1-2 TRBV5-1 . CASSSTGMPNYGYTF TGCGCCAGCAGCTCCACAGGTATGCCTAACTACGGCTACACCTTC
. TRBJ1-3 TRBV7-2 TRBD1 CASSLGPTGGGNTIYF TGTGCCAGCAGCTTAGGACCTACAGGGGGCGGAAACACCATATATTTT
. TRBJ1-4 TRBV5-1 TRBD1 CASSQGAVNEKLFF TGCGCCAGCTCACAGGGGGCGGTTAATGAAAAACTGTTTTTT
few TRBJ2-7 TRBV25-1 TRBD1 CASRGDRAHEQYF TGTGCCAGCAGGGGGGACAGGGCCCACGAGCAGTACTTC
. TRBJ2-2 TRBV30 . CAWSVERDTGELFF TGTGCCTGGAGTGTTGAACGGGACACCGGGGAGCTGTTTTTT
. TRBJ2-2 TRBV30 . CAWSGPVVGTGELFF TGTGCCTGGAGTGGACCCGTAGTGGGAACCGGGGAGCTGTTTTTT
. TRBJ2-1 TRBV20-1 . CSADQVNQKGEQFF TGCAGTGCTGATCAGGTCAATCAGAAGGGTGAGCAGTTCTTC
. TRBJ1-2 TRBV7-2 . CASSPFPGLGYTF TGTGCCAGCAGCCCCTTCCCAGGGCTCGGCTACACCTTC
. TRBJ2-1 TRBV7-2 TRBD1 CASSLSGQYYNEQFF TGTGCCAGCAGCTTATCGGGACAGTACTACAATGAGCAGTTCTTC
. TRBJ2-5 TRBV3-1 . CASSFRTETQYF TGTGCCAGCAGCTTCCGCACAGAGACCCAGTACTTC
. TRBJ1-2 TRBV6-5 . CASSYSDSYGYTF TGTGCCAGCAGTTACTCCGACAGCTATGGCTACACCTTC
few TRBJ1-6 TRBV18 . CASSPRGLLNSPLHF TGTGCCAGCTCACCACGTGGTTTATTAAATTCACCCCTCCACTTT
. TRBJ2-5 TRBV5-1 TRBD1 CASSSGQVQETQYF TGCGCCAGCAGCTCCGGACAGGTACAAGAGACCCAGTACTTC
few TRBJ2-3 TRBV7-2 . CASSYLARPSSYTQYF TGTGCCAGCAGCTACCTAGCGCGCCCTTCAAGTTATACGCAGTATTTT
many TRBJ1-2 TRBV6-5 . CASSTIGGYTF TGTGCCAGCAGTACAATTGGTGGCTACACCTTC
few TRBJ2-7 TRBV7-2 . CANSNRDGPYEQYF TGTGCCAACAGCAACCGGGACGGACCCTACGAGCAGTACTTC
. TRBJ2-7 TRBV7-2 . CASSLHRDGEQYF TGTGCCAGCAGCTTACACAGGGACGGGGAGCAGTACTTC
few TRBJ1-6 TRBV20-1 TRBD1 CSARVGGQGNSPLHF TGCAGTGCTAGAGTTGGGGGACAGGGGAATTCACCCCTCCACTTT
many TRBJ2-1 TRBV7-3 TRBD2 CASSLKDGGEEQFF TGTGCCAGCAGCTTAAAGGACGGGGGGGAAGAGCAGTTCTTC
. TRBJ2-5 TRBV7-2 . CASSLVVGYETQYF TGTGCCAGCAGCTTAGTTGTGGGGTACGAGACCCAGTACTTC
. TRBJ2-5 TRBV28 TRBD2 CASKFLAGGETQYF TGTGCCAGCAAGTTTCTGGCGGGGGGAGAGACCCAGTACTTC